The rows below give T cell receptor beta chains drawn from one sample of a study of T cell changes during pregnancy in multiple sclerosis. The data were produced by immunoSEQ multiplex PCR, yet TCRdb's version contains in-frame clones alone and is incomplete. The sample has approximately 51,000 clones, 93% seen once. The material was peripheral blood, obtained in the second trimester of pregnancy. The origin of the receptors is a female donor with multiple sclerosis, enrolled in a pregnancy study. The conserved cysteine and the conserved F or W are not part of the CDR3 here.

J | V | CDR3
TRBJ1-1 | TRBV9 | ASSVAVGGTTEAF
TRBJ1-1 | TRBV5-1 | ASSNGAGTLRTEAF
TRBJ1-2 | TRBV28 | ASSLKIGVGYT
TRBJ1-2 | TRBV18 | ASSELDSGRGGYT
TRBJ2-1 | TRBV5-1 | ASSLAGGDNEQF
TRBJ1-3 | TRBV7-6 | ASSLVPPMDSQSSGNTIY
TRBJ2-1 | TRBV20-1 | SSGGYNEQF
TRBJ2-4 | TRBV11-2 | ASSPQGQLLTKNIQY
TRBJ2-2 | TRBV6-5 | ASSRGGANTGELF
TRBJ2-2 | TRBV9 | ASSASGTMAGELF
TRBJ2-5 | TRBV7-9 | ASSLSTGTSEY
TRBJ2-5 | TRBV6-1 | ASSGAEQETQY
TRBJ2-1 | TRBV11-2 | ASSLRLAGYNEQF
TRBJ2-7 | TRBV10-3 | AISEPTVYTYEQY
TRBJ2-3 | TRBV7-9 | ASSLRGLSTDTQY
TRBJ2-7 | TRBV29-1 | SVELRDRAYEQY
TRBJ2-7 | TRBV4-1 | ASGDVGAYEQY
TRBJ1-5 | TRBV28 | ASSLYTGVLNQPQH
TRBJ2-3 | TRBV28 | ASSQTSGYTDTQY
TRBJ2-2 | TRBV4-3 | ASSQGAGGNTGELF
TRBJ2-5 | TRBV6-5 | ASSATSYRETQY
TRBJ1-2 | TRBV6-6 | ATSPEDYGYT
TRBJ2-7 | TRBV6-6 | ASSYLVSYEQY
TRBJ2-7 | TRBV13 | ASSRRLEPHEQY
TRBJ1-1 | TRBV19 | ASSSRARDTEAF